What follows are 26 T cell receptor beta chains derived from one specimen sequenced in a study of cytomegalovirus exposure and HLA in healthy donors. PCR employed 60 Vbeta and 13 Jbeta primers. This table comes from immunoSEQ multiplex PCR, and its TCRdb copy is limited to in-frame clones, with some not included. Found here are about 210,000 clones, about 80% of them singletons; the top ten hold 10% to 13%. The sequencing input was PBMCs. These TCRs come from a woman aged 50 to 60 in good health and CMV-seropositive.

The chain links TRBV18 to TRBJ2-5; perhaps TRBD2 as D (5 bases). Germline V gives CDR1 KGHSH, CDR2 LQKENI. The CDR3 runs 13 residues. Trimming cost V 1 base and J 4 bases, with 7 bases left between them. The CDR3 bases are TGTGCCAGCTCACCACAGGGAGTAGAGACCCAGTACTTC. Translation: CASSPQGVETQYF.

V gene TRBV6-1 combines with J gene TRBJ2-5, with 11 bases fitting TRBD2. Per the germline V gene, CDR1 is MNHNS and CDR2 is SASEGT. The ends lost 1 base at V and 4 bases at J; junction bases unmatched: 8. CDR3 size: 17 residues. The CDR3, as DNA: TGTGCCAGCAGTGAAGATTATAGCGGGGGGGGGCGAGAGACCCAGTACTTC. Its translation is CASSEDYSGGGRETQYF.

The V and J genes are TRBV19 and TRBJ2-7; 8 positions match TRBD2. With 4 bases clipped from V and 3 bases from J, the junction kept 8 bases outside the gene matches. Germline V lookup: CDR1 LNHDA, CDR2 SQIVND (reference sequence). The CDR3 contains 15 residues. This CDR3 is CASSRVEAGGYEQYF. CDR3 DNA: TGTGCCAGTAGTAGGGTTGAGGCGGGGGGCTACGAGCAGTACTTC.

The rearrangement joins TRBV28 to TRBJ2-1; D may be TRBD2 (7 bases). The length of the CDR3 is 16 residues. The germline V gene encodes CDR1 MDHEN and CDR2 SYDVKM. V lost 4 bases, J lost 4 bases, and 17 bases lay in between. The DNA for the CDR3 is TGTGCCAGCAGTTCCGCGGGGGCCCTACATTACAATGAGCAGTTCTTC. Translation gives CASSSAGALHYNEQFF.

The chain employs TRBV6-1 and TRBJ1-1, with TRBD1 matching 7 bases. J lost 5 bases, V lost 7 bases, and 7 bases had no gene match. The CDR3 totals 13 residues. CDR1 is MNHNS and CDR2 is SASEGT in the germline V gene. CDR3 DNA sequence: TGTGCCAGCACACTACAGGGGAGGACTGAAGCTTTCTTT. Its translation is CASTLQGRTEAFF.

This sequence joins TRBV7-2 and TRBJ1-6; no firm D call. The CDR3 runs to 18 residues. The germline CDR1 and CDR2 sequences are SGHTA and FQGNSA. Trimming took 1 base from V and 0 from J, leaving 13 bases between them. DNA of the CDR3: TGTGCCAGCAGCTTAGATGGTTCCAGGAACTCCTATAATTCACCCCTCCACTTT. This gives the protein CASSLDGSRNSYNSPLHF.

The chain links TRBV28 to TRBJ1-3; TRBD1 matches at 8 bases. V was pared by 2 bases and J by 3 bases, with 3 bases of the junction left unmatched. Per the germline V gene, CDR1 is MDHEN and CDR2 is SYDVKM. The CDR3 spans 15 residues. CDR3 coding DNA: TGTGCCAGCAGTTTACAGGGGGCGGATGGAAACACCATATATTTT. Amino acids: CASSLQGADGNTIYF.

The chain uses TRBV15 and TRBJ2-1; maybe TRBD2 (6 bases). V lost 0 bases, J lost 2 bases, and 11 bases lay in between. The CDR3 length is 16 residues. Germline CDR1 and CDR2: LNHNV and YYDKDF (reference sequence). CDR3 coding DNA: TGTGCCACCAGCAGAGAGAATAGCGGAGCCTACAATGAGCAGTTCTTC. Translating gives CATSRENSGAYNEQFF.

This chain connects TRBV9 to TRBJ2-1; D not certain. CDR3 length: 16 amino acids. Per germline, CDR1 SGDLS and CDR2 YYNGEE. The germline V and J ends were trimmed by 4 bases and 0 bases, with 14 bases remaining between them. CDR3 sequence (DNA): TGTGCCAGCAGCCCCCAGACAAGAAGCTCCTACAATGAGCAGTTCTTC. Protein product: CASSPQTRSSYNEQFF.

The rearrangement joins TRBV6-6 to TRBJ1-1, with 10 nucleotides matching TRBD1. The V and J ends lost 6 bases and 3 bases, in that order; junction bases with no gene match: 10. Germline values: CDR1 MNHNY, CDR2 SVGAGI (reference sequence). The CDR3 has 16 amino acids. The DNA of the CDR3 is TGTGCCAGCAGGCCTGGGACAGGGGTCGGGTACACTGAAGCTTTCTTT. Its translation: CASRPGTGVGYTEAFF.

The chain joins TRBV9 to TRBJ1-2; D ambiguous. Germline loops: CDR1 SGDLS, CDR2 YYNGEE. The CDR3 spans 14 residues. V was shortened by 0 bases and J by 0 bases, with 6 bases between the two germline ends. The CDR3 DNA reads as TGTGCCAGCAGCGTAGGAGGGACTAACTATGGCTACACCTTC. Residues: CASSVGGTNYGYTF.

The J gene is TRBJ2-1, the V gene TRBV6-5, with TRBD1 matching over 8 bases. Germline V gene sequence: CDR1 MNHEY, CDR2 SVGAGI. Trimming cost V 0 bases and J 7 bases; bases outside gene matches: 5. The CDR3 spans 15 residues. The CDR3 DNA reads as TGTGCCAGCAGTTACTCGAACAGGGGGAAGAATGAGCAGTTCTTC. Its translation is CASSYSNRGKNEQFF.

The chain recombines TRBV6-5 with TRBJ2-1; 9 bases agree with TRBD1. J was trimmed by 4 bases and V by 5 bases; bases with no gene match: 6. CDR1 is MNHEY and CDR2 is SVGAGI in the germline V gene. The CDR3 length is 15 residues. The CDR3 spells CASSTGTGRYNEQFF. CDR3 DNA sequence: TGTGCCAGCAGTACCGGGACAGGGCGTTACAATGAGCAGTTCTTC.

This chain connects TRBV27 to TRBJ2-1; 7 bases are shared with TRBD1. J lost 5 bases, V lost 3 bases, and 7 bases had no gene match. Germline CDR1 MNHEY, CDR2 SMNVEV (reference sequence). This CDR3 is 15 amino acids long. This CDR3 is CASSFQGVGDNEQFF. The CDR3 DNA follows: TGTGCCAGCAGTTTCCAGGGGGTCGGGGACAATGAGCAGTTCTTC.

This sequence joins TRBV2 and TRBJ1-5, with TRBD1 matching over 8 bases. V dropped 4 bases and J dropped 2; count of bases not matched to a gene: 4. The CDR3 length is 15 residues. Germline V lookup: CDR1 SNHLY, CDR2 FYNNEI. The CDR3 loop reads CASSGQGMGNQPQHF. The CDR3 DNA reads TGTGCCAGCAGTGGACAGGGGATGGGCAATCAGCCCCAGCATTTT.

This chain joins TRBV6-1 and TRBJ2-4; the D is unclear. The CDR3 covers 13 residues. V was pared by 3 bases and J by 0 bases, with 3 bases between. Germline V lookup: CDR1 MNHNS, CDR2 SASEGT. For the CDR3, the DNA is TGTGCCAGCAGTGACAGAGCCAAAAACATTCAGTACTTC. It codes for CASSDRAKNIQYF.

The chain has TRBV2 and TRBJ2-5; 13 bases agree with TRBD2. V lost 8 bases, J lost 7 bases, and 7 bases stayed unmatched. The CDR3 runs to 14 residues. The V gene's germline CDR1 is SNHLY and CDR2 FYNNEI. The CDR3 sequence: CASRRLAGGGTQYF. CDR3 nucleotides: TGTGCCAGCCGGAGACTAGCGGGGGGCGGGACCCAGTACTTC. Together with reference TRBV2 and TRBJ2-5, the CDR3 gives the full variable domain: EPEVTQTPSHQVTQMGQEVILRCVPISNHLYFYWYRQILGQKVEFLVSFYNNEISEKSEIFDDQFSVERPDGSNFTLKIRSTKLEDSAMYFCASRRLAGGGTQYFGPGTRLLVL.

The gene calls are TRBV6-1 and TRBJ1-5; TRBD1 might be the D (6 bases). The length of the CDR3 is 16 residues. V was pared by 4 bases and J by 2 bases, with 15 bases between. The germline CDR1 and CDR2 sequences are MNHNS and SASEGT. CDR3 residues: CASSGQGQEGNQPQHF. CDR3 nucleotides: TGTGCCAGCAGTGGGCAGGGGCAAGAGGGCAATCAGCCCCAGCATTTT.

Here the CDR3 DNA reads TGCGCCAGCAGCCAAGATTTCAGGGTCTCCGAGCAGTACTTC. It is translated as CASSQDFRVSEQYF. The chain joins TRBV4-1 to TRBJ2-5, with D tentatively TRBD1 (5 bases). Matching the DNA end better, TRBJ2-7 makes the J call doubtful. The V gene's germline CDR1 is MGHRA and CDR2 YSYEKL. This CDR3 contains 14 residues.

The rearrangement links TRBV30 to TRBJ2-5, with 9 nucleotides matching TRBD1. The closer fit of TRBJ2-7 to the DNA end suggests the J call may be wrong. The CDR3 consists of 15 residues. Germline V CDR1 and CDR2: GTSNPN, SVGIG (reference sequence). The CDR3 DNA is TGTGCCTGGAGCTTGACAGGGGGACTGATCTACGAGCAGTACTTC. Residues: CAWSLTGGLIYEQYF.

The chain carries TRBV7-3 and TRBJ1-6; perhaps TRBD1 as D (6 bases). Germline CDR1 reads SGHTA; CDR2 reads FQGTGA. The V gene lost 4 bases and the J gene lost 7 bases, with 11 bases spanning the gap. CDR3 size: 14 residues. CDR3 nucleotide sequence: TGTGCCAGCAGCTCTACAGGGTTGAATTCACCCCTCCACTTT. It yields the protein CASSSTGLNSPLHF.

V is TRBV5-1 and J is TRBJ1-3; no clear D. Germline CDR1 is SGHRS and CDR2 is YFSETQ. Trimming removed 4 bases at V and 0 bases at J, with 8 bases between. The CDR3 is 14 amino acids. The CDR3 nucleotides read TGCGCCAGCAGCGAGGTTGGCTCTGGAAACACCATATATTTT. Amino acid sequence: CASSEVGSGNTIYF.

V gene TRBV7-6 combines with J gene TRBJ1-3; no firm D call. Germline values: CDR1 SGHVS, CDR2 FNYEAQ. The CDR3 runs 14 residues. The germline V and J ends were trimmed by 0 bases and 0 bases, with 3 bases remaining between them. The CDR3 here is CASSLAHSGNTIYF. As DNA, the CDR3 is TGTGCCAGCAGCTTAGCACACTCTGGAAACACCATATATTTT.

CDR3 nucleotides: TGTGCCAGTAGATCCCGCGGGGGCGGGGAGACCCAGTACTTC. It is translated as CASRSRGGGETQYF. The J gene is TRBJ2-5, the V gene TRBV19, with a possible D match to TRBD2 (7 bases). Trimming cost V 6 bases and J 5 bases, with 16 bases left between them. CDR3 length: 14 residues. Germline loops: CDR1 LNHDA, CDR2 SQIVND (reference sequence).

V and J are TRBV18 and TRBJ1-1; D may be TRBD1 (6 bases). The CDR3 runs 15 residues. The V gene's germline CDR1 is KGHSH and CDR2 LQKENI. The ends were cut back, 0 bases at V and 1 base at J, with 9 bases in the middle. The CDR3 region has the DNA TGTGCCAGCTCACCACCATCACAGGGGAACACTGAAGCTTTCTTT. Translating gives CASSPPSQGNTEAFF.

In this sample, this clone turned up once. CDR3 sequence: CASSFYEKTNEKLFF. The CDR3 DNA reads TGTGCCAGCAGCTTCTATGAGAAAACTAATGAAAAACTGTTTTTT. This chain connects TRBV5-8 to TRBJ1-4; D uncertain. The CDR3 spans 15 residues. Germline V gene data show CDR1 as SGHTS and CDR2 as YDEGEE. Trimming cost V 2 bases and J 1 base, with 9 bases left between them.